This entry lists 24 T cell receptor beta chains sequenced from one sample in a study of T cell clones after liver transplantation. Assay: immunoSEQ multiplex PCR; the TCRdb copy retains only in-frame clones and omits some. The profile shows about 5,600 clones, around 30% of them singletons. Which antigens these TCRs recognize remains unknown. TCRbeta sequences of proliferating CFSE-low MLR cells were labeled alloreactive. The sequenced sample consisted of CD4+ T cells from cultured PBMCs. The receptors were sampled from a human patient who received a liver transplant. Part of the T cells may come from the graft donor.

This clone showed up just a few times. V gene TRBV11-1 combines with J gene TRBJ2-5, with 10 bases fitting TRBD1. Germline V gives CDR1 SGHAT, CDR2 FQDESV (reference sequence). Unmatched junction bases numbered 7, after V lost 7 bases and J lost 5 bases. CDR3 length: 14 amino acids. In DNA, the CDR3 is TGTGCCAGCACCGACAGGGGGCCTTTGGAGACCCAGTACTTC. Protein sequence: CASTDRGPLETQYF.

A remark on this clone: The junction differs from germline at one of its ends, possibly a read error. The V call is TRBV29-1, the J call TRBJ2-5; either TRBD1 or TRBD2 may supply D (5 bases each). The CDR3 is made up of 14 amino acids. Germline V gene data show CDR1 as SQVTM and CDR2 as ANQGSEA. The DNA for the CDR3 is TGCAGCGTAGAAGCGGATTTAGGGGAAAAGACCCAGTACTTC. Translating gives CSVEADLGEKTQYF.

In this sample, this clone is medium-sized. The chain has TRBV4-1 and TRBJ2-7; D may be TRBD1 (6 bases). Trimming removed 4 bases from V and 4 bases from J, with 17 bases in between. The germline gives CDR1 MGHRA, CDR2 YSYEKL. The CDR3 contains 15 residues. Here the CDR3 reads CASSLKTGALYEQYF. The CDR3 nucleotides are TGCGCCAGCAGCCTAAAGACAGGAGCTTTATACGAGCAGTACTTC.

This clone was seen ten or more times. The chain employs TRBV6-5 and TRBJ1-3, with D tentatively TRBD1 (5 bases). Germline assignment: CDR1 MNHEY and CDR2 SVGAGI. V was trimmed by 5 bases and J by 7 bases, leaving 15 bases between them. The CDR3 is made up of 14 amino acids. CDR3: CASSEVTGRNTIYF. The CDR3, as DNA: TGTGCCAGCAGTGAAGTAACAGGCCGTAACACCATATATTTT.

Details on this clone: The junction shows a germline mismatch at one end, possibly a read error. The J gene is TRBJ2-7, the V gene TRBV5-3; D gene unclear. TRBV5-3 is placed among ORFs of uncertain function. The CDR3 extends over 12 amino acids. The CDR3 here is CASSLRRGPQYF. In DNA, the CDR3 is TGTGCCAGCAGCTTGAGACGCGGCCCACAGTACTTC.

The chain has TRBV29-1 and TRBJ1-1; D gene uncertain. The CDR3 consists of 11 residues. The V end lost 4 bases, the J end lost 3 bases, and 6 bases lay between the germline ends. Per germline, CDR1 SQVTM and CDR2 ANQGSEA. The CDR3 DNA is TGCAGCGTTGGGTGGGACACTGAAGCTTTCTTT. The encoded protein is CSVGWDTEAFF.

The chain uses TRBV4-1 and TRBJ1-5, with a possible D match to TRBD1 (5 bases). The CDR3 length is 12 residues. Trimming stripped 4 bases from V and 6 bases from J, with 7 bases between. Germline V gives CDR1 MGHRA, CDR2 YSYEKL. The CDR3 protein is CASSPGGQPQHF. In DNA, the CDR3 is TGCGCCAGCAGCCCCGGGGGTCAGCCCCAGCATTTT.

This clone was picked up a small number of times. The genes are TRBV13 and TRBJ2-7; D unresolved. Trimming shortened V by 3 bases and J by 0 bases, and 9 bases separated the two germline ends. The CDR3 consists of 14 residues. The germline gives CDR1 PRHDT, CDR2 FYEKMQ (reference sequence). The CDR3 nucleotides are TGTGCCAGCAGCTTTTCGGTCCACTCCTACGAGCAGTACTTC. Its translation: CASSFSVHSYEQYF.

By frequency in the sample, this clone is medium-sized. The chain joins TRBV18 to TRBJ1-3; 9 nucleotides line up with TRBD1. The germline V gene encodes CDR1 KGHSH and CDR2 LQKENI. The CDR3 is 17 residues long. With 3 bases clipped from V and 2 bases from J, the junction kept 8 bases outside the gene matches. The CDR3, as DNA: TGTGCCAGCTCACCCGTTCTCACAGGGGGCCCTGGAAACACCATATATTTT. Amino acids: CASSPVLTGGPGNTIYF.

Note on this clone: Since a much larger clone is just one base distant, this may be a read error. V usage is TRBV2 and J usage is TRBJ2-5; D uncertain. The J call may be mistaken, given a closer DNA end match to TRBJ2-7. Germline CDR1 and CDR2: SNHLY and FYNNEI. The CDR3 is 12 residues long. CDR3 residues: CASGFSSYEQYF. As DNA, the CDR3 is TGTGCCAGCGGGTTTAGCTCCTACGAGCAGTACTTC.

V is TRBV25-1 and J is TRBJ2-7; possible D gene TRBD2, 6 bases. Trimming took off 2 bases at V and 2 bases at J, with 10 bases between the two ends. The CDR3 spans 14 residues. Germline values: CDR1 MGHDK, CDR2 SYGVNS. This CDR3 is CASSEGRPPYEQYF. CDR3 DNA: TGTGCCAGCAGTGAAGGGAGGCCCCCCTACGAGCAGTACTTC.

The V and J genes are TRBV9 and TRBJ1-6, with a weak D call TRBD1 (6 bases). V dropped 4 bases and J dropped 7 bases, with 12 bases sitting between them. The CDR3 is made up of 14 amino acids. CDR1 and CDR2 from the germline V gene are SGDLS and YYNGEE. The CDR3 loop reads CASSPRGGNSPLHF. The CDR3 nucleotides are TGTGCCAGCAGCCCCAGGGGAGGGAATTCACCCCTCCACTTT.

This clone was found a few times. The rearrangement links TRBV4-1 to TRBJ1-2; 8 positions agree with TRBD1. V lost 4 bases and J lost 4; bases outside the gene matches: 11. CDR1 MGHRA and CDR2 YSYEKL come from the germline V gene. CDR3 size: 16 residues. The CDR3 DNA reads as TGCGCCAGCAGCCCCGATTTAGACAGGGGATTCTATGGCTACACCTTC. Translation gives CASSPDLDRGFYGYTF.

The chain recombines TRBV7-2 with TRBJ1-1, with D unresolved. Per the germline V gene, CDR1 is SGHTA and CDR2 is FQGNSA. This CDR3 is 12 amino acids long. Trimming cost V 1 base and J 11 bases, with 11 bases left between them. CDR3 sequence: CASSLGRMNAFF. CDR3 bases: TGTGCCAGCAGCTTAGGTCGAATGAATGCTTTCTTT. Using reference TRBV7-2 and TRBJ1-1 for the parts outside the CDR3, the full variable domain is GAGVSQSPSNKVTEKGKDVELRCDPISGHTALYWYRQSLGQGLEFLIYFQGNSAPDKSGLPSDRFSAERTGGSVSTLTIQRTQQEDSAVYLCASSLGRMNAFFGQGTRLTVV.

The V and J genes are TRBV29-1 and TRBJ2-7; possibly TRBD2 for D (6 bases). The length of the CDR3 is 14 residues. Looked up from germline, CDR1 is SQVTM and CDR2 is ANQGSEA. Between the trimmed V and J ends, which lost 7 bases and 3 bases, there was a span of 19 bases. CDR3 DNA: TGCAGCGCCCGTCAGAGCGGGTGGGGCTACGAGCAGTACTTC. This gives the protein CSARQSGWGYEQYF.

The CDR3 spells CASSKAAATGIYEQFF. CDR3 bases: TGTGCCAGCAGCAAAGCAGCGGCGACAGGGATATATGAGCAGTTCTTC. The J gene is TRBJ2-1, the V gene TRBV21-1; the table's D call of TRBD1 was not tested on the DNA. TRBV21-1 is deemed a pseudogene. The CDR3 runs to 16 residues.

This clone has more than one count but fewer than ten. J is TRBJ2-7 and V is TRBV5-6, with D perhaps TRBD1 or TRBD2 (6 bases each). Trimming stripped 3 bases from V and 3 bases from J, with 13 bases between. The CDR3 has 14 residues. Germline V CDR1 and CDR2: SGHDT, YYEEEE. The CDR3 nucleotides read TGTGCCAGCAGCTCTTTCGGGGGCCACTACGAGCAGTACTTC. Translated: CASSSFGGHYEQYF.

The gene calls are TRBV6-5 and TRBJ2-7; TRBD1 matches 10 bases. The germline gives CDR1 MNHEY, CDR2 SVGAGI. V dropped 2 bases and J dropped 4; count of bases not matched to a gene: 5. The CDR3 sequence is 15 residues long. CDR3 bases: TGTGCCAGCAGTTACCCGGACAGGGGGGAATACGAGCAGTACTTC. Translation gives CASSYPDRGEYEQYF.

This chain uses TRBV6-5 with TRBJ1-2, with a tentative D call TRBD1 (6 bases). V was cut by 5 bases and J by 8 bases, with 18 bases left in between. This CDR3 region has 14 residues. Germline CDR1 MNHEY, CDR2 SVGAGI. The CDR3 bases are TGTGCCAGCAGTCAGCAACAGGGAATCGGAGGCTACACCTTC. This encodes CASSQQQGIGGYTF.

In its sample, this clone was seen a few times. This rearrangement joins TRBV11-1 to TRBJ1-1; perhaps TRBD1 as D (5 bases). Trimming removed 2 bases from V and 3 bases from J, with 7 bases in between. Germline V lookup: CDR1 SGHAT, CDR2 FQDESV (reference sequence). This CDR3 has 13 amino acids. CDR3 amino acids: CASSLNRYTEAFF. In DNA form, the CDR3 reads TGTGCCAGCAGCTTAAACAGGTACACTGAAGCTTTCTTT.

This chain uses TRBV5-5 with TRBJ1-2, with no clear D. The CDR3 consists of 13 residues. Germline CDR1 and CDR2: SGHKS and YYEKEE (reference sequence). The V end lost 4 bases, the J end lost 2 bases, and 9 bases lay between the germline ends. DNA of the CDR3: TGTGCCAGCAGCCCCGATGGGAACTATGGCTACACCTTC. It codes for CASSPDGNYGYTF.

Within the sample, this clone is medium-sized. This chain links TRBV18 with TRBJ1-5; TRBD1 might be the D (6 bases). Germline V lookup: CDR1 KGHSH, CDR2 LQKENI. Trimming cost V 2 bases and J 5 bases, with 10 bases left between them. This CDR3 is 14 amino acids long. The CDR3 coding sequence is TGTGCCAGCTCACCAGGGGGGCCAGATCAGCCCCAGCATTTT. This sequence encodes CASSPGGPDQPQHF.

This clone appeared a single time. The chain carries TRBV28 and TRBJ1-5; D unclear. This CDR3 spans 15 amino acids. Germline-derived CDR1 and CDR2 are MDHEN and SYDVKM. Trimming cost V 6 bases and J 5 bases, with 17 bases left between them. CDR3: CASSRLGSGYQPQHF. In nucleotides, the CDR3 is TGTGCCAGCAGCCGCCTGGGGAGTGGGTATCAGCCCCAGCATTTT. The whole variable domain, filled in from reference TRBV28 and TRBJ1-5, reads DVKVTQSSRYLVKRTGEKVFLECVQDMDHENMFWYRQDPGLGLRLIYFSYDVKMKEKGDIPEGYSVSREKKERFSLILESASTNQTSMYLCASSRLGSGYQPQHFGDGTRLSIL.

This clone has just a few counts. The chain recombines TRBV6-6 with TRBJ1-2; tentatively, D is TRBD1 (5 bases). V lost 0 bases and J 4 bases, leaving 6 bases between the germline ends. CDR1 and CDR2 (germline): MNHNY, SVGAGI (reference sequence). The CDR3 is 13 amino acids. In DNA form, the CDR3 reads TGTGCCAGCAGTTACTCGACAGCCTATGGCTACACCTTC. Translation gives CASSYSTAYGYTF.